This T cell receptor (beta chain) was recovered during a study of OX40 agonist ivuxolimab in advanced cancers. Study-level results: Both CD4+ and CD8+ T cell populations in blood had undergone clonal expansion by week 6 at 0.1 to 3.0 mg/kg.

Details on this clone: The antigen is not known.

Some clones are missing from TCRdb's copy, which holds only in-frame ones; the method was immunoSEQ multiplex PCR. The sample yields around 63,000 clones, roughly nine tenths seen once. The sequencing used CD4+ or CD8+ T cells sorted from blood, collected in a trial of the OX40 agonist ivuxolimab. This receptor was obtained from an adult with an advanced solid tumor such as melanoma, head and neck, liver or kidney cancer.

In nucleotides, the CDR3 is TGTGCCTGGAGTGTACGGCGGGGGCCCACCAAGAAGACCCAGTACTTC. It yields the protein CAWSVRRGPTKKTQYF. The chain uses TRBV30 and TRBJ2-5; D may be TRBD2 (7 bases). Germline assignment: CDR1 GTSNPN and CDR2 SVGIG (reference sequence). V gave up 0 bases and J gave up 6 bases, with 20 bases separating them. This CDR3 is 16 amino acids long.